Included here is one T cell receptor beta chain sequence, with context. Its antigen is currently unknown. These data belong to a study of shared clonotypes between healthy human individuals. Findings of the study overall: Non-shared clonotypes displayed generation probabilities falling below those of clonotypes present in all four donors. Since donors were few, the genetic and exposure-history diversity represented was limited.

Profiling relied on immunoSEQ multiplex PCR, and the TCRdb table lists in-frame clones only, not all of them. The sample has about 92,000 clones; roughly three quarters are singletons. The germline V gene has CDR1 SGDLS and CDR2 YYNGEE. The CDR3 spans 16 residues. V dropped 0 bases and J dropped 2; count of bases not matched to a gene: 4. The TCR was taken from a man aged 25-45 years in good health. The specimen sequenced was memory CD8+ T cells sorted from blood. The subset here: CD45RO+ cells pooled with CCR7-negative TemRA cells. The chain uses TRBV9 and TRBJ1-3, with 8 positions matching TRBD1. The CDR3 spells CASSVVGQGTGNTIYF. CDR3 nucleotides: TGTGCCAGCAGCGTAGTTGGACAGGGTACTGGAAACACCATATATTTT.